Included here is one TCR beta chain sequence, with context. What it recognizes is unknown. The CDR3 is 15 amino acids. CDR1 and CDR2 from the germline V gene are SNHLY and FYNNEI. The V gene end was trimmed by 11 bases and the J gene end by 0 bases; junction bases not matched to a gene: 11. The sample originates from a study of T cell repertoires in cytomegalovirus infection. Study background: Recently described HLA-C-restricted plus well-studied HLA-B-restricted CMV epitopes were used.

Study-level points and caveats: People with CMV and the relevant HLA were identified by cumulative public TCR beta family frequency.

TCRdb passed the reads through MiXCR, listing each CDR3 protein once. The sample yields about 55,000 distinct CDR3 sequences, about 18% seen once. The sequencing used CD8+ T cells from cultured PBMCs, collected from culture after CMV antigen stimulation. This receptor was taken from a human donor in good health (CMV status not recorded). Some clones in this sample may be carry-over from other donors' samples. V and J are TRBV2 and TRBJ2-3; TRBD2 agrees at 7 bases. CDR3 in DNA: TGTGCCTCCCGCGGGGGAGACTATAGCACAGATACGCAGTATTTT. This translates into CASRGGDYSTDTQYF.